This T cell receptor beta chain was captured in a study of post-analysis software for immune sequencing data. Study information: Relapsing-remitting, secondary progressive and progressive-relapsing forms made up the multiple sclerosis disease courses. General study findings and limits: Comparison of patients with controls showed about 5 TRBV segments more frequent in patients, TRBV5-6, TRBV5-1 and TRBV20-1 among them. Samples sharing a preparation batch grouped tightly together when assessed by F measure. Comparison with controls showed significantly lower normalized Chao1 diversity in multiple sclerosis patients.

CDR3 length: 16 residues. The V end lost 2 bases, the J end lost 3 bases, and 14 bases lay between the germline ends. Looked up from germline, CDR1 is MRHNA and CDR2 is SNTAGT. This clonotype was detected only once. Its antigen is undetermined. Built from TCR beta cDNA, the libraries had unique molecular identifiers in them. TCRdb independently ran MiXCR on the PCR reads; one entry per CDR3 protein. In the table there are about 430,000 distinct CDR3 sequences, approximately 38% of which are singletons. This TCR was sampled from a girl aged 2-10 years with multiple sclerosis. This rearrangement joins TRBV6-4 to TRBJ1-5; no clear D gene. Sequencing was done on a sample of blood. The CDR3 DNA is TGTGCCAGCAGTGACAACCTATGGGCGAACAATCAGCCCCAGCATTTT. This encodes CASSDNLWANNQPQHF.